Described below is a single T cell receptor (beta chain) sequence and its context. Those patients picked for sequencing had displayed CD8+CD57+ cell expansion on flow cytometry. The blood sampling took place in patients who had so far received no therapy. This specimen comes from a study of CD8+CD57+ T cells in acquired aplastic anemia. For the study at large: Sorted cells (CD4+ and CD8+) yielded DNA amounts that averaged approximately 3.2 ug.

Researchers used genomic DNA as the template to profile TCR beta VDJ and CDR3. TCRdb used MiXCR to reprocess the reads, holding one entry per CDR3 protein. The sample has under 350,000 distinct CDR3 sequences; under 65% are singletons. The CDR3 loop spans 15 amino acids. Germline V gene sequence: CDR1 LNHDA, CDR2 SQIVND (reference sequence). Trimming pared 5 bases from V and 0 bases from J, leaving 11 bases between. Input material: sorted CD4+, CD8+, or CD8+CD57+ T cells (not recorded which) from PBMCs. This TCR came from a human donor with aplastic anemia. The V gene is TRBV19, the J gene TRBJ2-1; TRBD1 is a possible D gene (5 bases). CDR3: CASSARQSSYNEQFF. Here the CDR3 DNA reads TGTGCCAGTAGTGCGCGACAGAGCTCCTACAATGAGCAGTTCTTC.